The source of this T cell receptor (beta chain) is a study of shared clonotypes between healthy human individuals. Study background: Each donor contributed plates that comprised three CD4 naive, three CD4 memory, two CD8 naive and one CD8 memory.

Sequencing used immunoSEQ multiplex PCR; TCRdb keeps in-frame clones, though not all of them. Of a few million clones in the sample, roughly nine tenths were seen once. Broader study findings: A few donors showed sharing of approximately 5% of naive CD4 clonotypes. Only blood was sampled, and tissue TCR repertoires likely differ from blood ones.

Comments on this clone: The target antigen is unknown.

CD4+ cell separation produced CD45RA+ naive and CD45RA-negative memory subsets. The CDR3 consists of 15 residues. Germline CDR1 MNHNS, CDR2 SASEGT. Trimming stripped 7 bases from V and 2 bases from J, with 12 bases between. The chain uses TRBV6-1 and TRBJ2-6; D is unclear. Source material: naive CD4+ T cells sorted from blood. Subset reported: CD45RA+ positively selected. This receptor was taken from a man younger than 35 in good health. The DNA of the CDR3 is TGTGCCAGCATATACAGCGCTACTGGGGCCAACGTCCTGACTTTC. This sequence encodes CASIYSATGANVLTF.